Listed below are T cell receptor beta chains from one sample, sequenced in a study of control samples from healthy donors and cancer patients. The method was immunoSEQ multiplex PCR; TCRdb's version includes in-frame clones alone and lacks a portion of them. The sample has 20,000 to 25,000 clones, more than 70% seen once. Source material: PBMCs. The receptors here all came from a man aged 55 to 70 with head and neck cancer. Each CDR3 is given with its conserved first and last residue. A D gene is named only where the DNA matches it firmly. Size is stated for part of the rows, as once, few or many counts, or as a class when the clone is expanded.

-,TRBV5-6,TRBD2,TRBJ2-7,CASSLKLTSGSGEQYF,TGTGCCAGCAGCCTCAAGCTGACTAGCGGGAGTGGCGAGCAGTACTTC
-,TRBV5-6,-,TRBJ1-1,CASSPPRGWNTEAFF,TGTGCCAGCAGCCCCCCCCGGGGGTGGAACACTGAAGCTTTCTTT
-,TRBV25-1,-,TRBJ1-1,CASSDPIRGPNTEAFF,TGTGCCAGCAGTGACCCAATTCGGGGGCCCAACACTGAAGCTTTCTTT
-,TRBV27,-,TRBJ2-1,CASRRAINEQFF,TGTGCCAGCAGGCGGGCTATCAATGAGCAGTTCTTC
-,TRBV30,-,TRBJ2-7,CAWGVGSWNVDEQYF,TGTGCCTGGGGGGTGGGTTCTTGGAATGTCGACGAGCAGTACTTC
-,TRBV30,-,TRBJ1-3,CAWRPLGGNTIYF,TGTGCCTGGAGGCCCCTCGGTGGAAACACCATATATTTT
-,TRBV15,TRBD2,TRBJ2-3,CATSRGLATFTQYF,TGTGCCACCAGCAGGGGACTAGCTACTTTTACGCAGTATTTT
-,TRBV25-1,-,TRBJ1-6,CASSEWQGHSPLHF,TGTGCCAGCAGTGAATGGCAGGGCCATTCACCCCTCCACTTT
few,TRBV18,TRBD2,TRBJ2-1,CASSPSGGDNEQFF,TGTGCCAGCTCACCCAGCGGGGGGGACAATGAGCAGTTCTTC
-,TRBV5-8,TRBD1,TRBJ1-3,CASSSDRVPGNTIYF,TGTGCCAGCAGCTCCGACAGGGTTCCTGGAAACACCATATATTTT
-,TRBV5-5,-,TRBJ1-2,CASSYDSTNYGYTF,TGTGCCAGCAGCTATGACAGTACTAACTATGGCTACACCTTC
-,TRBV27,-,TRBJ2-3,CASRKSGGTDTQYF,TGTGCCAGCAGAAAATCTGGGGGCACAGATACGCAGTATTTT
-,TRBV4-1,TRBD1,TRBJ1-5,CASSQTGATKPQHF,TGCGCCAGCAGCCAAACAGGGGCAACAAAGCCCCAGCATTTT
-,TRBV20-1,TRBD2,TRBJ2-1,CSASLSSGREEQFF,TGCAGTGCTAGTCTGTCTAGCGGGAGGGAAGAGCAGTTCTTC
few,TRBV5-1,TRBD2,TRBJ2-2,CASSLVERGGVRELFF,TGCGCCAGCAGCTTGGTTGAGCGGGGGGGAGTCCGGGAGCTGTTTTTT
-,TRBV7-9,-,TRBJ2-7,CASSRRDSYEQYF,TGTGCCAGCAGCCGGAGGGACAGCTACGAGCAGTACTTC
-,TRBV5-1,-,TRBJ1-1,CASSLYGSGEAFF,TGCGCCAGCAGCTTGTACGGATCCGGGGAAGCTTTCTTT